This T cell receptor beta chain comes out of a study of blood T cell repertoires in COVID-19. On the study more broadly: Material from acute and convalescent COVID-19 was sourced from the United States, Italy and Spain.

Per the original methods: It was from reference gene primer amplification that nucleated cell counts were estimated. Sequencing was performed with immunoSEQ multiplex PCR; in TCRdb, only in-frame clones are kept and a portion is missing. Clone size and V and J calls were adopted from that table, with D and trimming inferred from the DNA. This sample yields about 150,000 clones, of which roughly 84% are seen a single time; almost 9% belongs to the top ten. Sequencing was performed on peripheral blood. This receptor was identified in a man aged 30-40 years with COVID-19, enrolled during active disease.

The CDR3 DNA sequence: TGTGCCAGCAGCTCCAGGGGACCCGCGGAGACCCAGTACTTC. It is translated as CASSSRGPAETQYF. The genes are TRBV11-1 and TRBJ2-5; a possible D gene is TRBD1 (6 bases). Trimming cost V 4 bases and J 5 bases, with 14 bases left between them. The CDR3 spans 14 residues. CDR1 is SGHAT, CDR2 FQDESV, per germline (reference sequence).